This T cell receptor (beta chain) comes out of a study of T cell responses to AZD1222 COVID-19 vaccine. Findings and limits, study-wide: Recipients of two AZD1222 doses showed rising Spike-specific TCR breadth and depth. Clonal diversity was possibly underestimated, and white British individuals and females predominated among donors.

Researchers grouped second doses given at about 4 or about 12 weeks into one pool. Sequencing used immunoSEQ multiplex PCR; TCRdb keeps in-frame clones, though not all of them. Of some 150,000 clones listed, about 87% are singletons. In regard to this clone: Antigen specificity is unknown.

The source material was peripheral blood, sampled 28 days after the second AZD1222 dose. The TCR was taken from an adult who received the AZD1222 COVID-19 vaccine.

In DNA, the CDR3 is TGTGCCAGCAGCCCCGACAGGGTCACCGGGGAGCTGTTTTTT. It codes for CASSPDRVTGELFF. The V call is TRBV11-1, the J call TRBJ2-2; 7 nucleotides align to TRBD1. The CDR3 runs to 14 residues. Germline CDR1 reads SGHAT; CDR2 reads FQDESV (reference sequence). Trimming cost V 5 bases and J 4 bases; bases outside gene matches: 4.